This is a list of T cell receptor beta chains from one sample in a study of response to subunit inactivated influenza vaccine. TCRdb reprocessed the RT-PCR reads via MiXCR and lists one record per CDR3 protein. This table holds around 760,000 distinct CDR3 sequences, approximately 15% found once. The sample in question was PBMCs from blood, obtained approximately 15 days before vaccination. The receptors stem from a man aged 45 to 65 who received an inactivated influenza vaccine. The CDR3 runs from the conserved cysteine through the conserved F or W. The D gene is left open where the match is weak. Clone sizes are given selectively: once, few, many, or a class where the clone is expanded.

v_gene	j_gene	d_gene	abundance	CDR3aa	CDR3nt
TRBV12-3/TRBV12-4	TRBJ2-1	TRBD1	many	CASRTTGVNEQFF	TGTGCCAGCAGAACGACAGGGGTCAATGAGCAGTTCTTC
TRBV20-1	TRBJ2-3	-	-	CSARYRESTDTQYF	TGCAGTGCTAGATACAGGGAAAGCACAGATACGCAGTATTTT
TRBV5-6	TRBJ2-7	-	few	CASRAGNSYEQYF	TGTGCCAGCAGGGCTGGGAACTCCTACGAGCAGTACTTC
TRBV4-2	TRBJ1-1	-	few	CASSQTGQEAFF	TGTGCCAGCAGCCAAACGGGACAAGAAGCTTTCTTT
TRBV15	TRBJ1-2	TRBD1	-	CATSRGLQGRDGYTF	TGTGCCACCAGCAGAGGGCTACAGGGGAGGGATGGCTACACCTTC
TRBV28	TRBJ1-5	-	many	CASSLRGINQPQHF	TGTGCCAGCAGCCTAAGGGGGATCAATCAGCCCCAGCATTTT
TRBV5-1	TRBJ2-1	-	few	CASSPSPGAVGNEQFF	TGCGCCAGCAGCCCCTCCCCGGGGGCCGTGGGCAATGAGCAGTTCTTC
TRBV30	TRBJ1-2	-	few	CAWTTGTGYGYTF	TGTGCCTGGACCACCGGGACGGGCTATGGCTACACCTTC
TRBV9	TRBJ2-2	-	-	CASSSHKAGWNTGELFF	TGTGCCAGCAGCTCCCATAAGGCGGGATGGAACACCGGGGAGCTGTTTTTT
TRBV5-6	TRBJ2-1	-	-	CASSLTPRQGGNEQFF	TGTGCCAGCAGCTTGACCCCGAGGCAGGGAGGCAATGAGCAGTTCTTC
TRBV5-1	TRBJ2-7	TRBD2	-	CASSLLAGVGEQYF	TGCGCCAGCAGCTTACTAGCGGGAGTAGGCGAGCAGTACTTC
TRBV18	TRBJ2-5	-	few	CASSRDTRVETQYF	TGTGCCAGCTCACGGGACACGCGTGTTGAGACCCAGTACTTC
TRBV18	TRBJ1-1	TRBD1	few	CASSRKQGVSEAFF	TGTGCCAGCTCACGTAAACAGGGGGTCTCTGAAGCTTTCTTT
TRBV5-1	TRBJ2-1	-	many	CASSLAAEQFF	TGCGCCAGCAGCTTGGCCGCTGAGCAGTTCTTC
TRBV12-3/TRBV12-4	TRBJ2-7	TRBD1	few	CASSLRDRGSEQYF	TGTGCCAGCAGTTTAAGGGACAGGGGATCCGAGCAGTACTTC
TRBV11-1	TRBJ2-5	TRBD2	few	CASRPGLTSGRTGSQETQYF	TGTGCCAGCAGACCAGGACTAACTAGCGGGAGGACCGGGTCCCAAGAGACCCAGTACTTC
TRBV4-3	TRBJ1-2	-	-	CASSRGRRGGYTF	TGCGCCAGCAGCCGGGGACGGCGGGGTGGCTACACCTTC
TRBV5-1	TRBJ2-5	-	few	CASSFTGAGQETQYF	TGCGCCAGCAGCTTTACCGGGGCCGGTCAAGAGACCCAGTACTTC
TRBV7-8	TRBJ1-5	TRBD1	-	CASSPWTGVSVSNQPQHF	TGTGCCAGCAGCCCATGGACAGGGGTTAGCGTGAGCAATCAGCCCCAGCATTTT
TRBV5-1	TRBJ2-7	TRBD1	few	CASSLQGAQNEQYF	TGCGCCAGCAGCTTACAGGGGGCGCAGAACGAGCAGTACTTC
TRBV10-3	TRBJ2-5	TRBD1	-	CAISDYRQGQETQYF	TGTGCCATCAGTGATTACAGACAGGGCCAAGAGACCCAGTACTTC
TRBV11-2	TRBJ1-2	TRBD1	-	CASSSPTGVNGGYTF	TGTGCCAGCAGCTCCCCGACAGGGGTAAATGGTGGCTACACCTTC
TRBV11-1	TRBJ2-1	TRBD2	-	CASSRLAGVLPGEQFF	TGTGCCAGCAGCCGACTAGCGGGAGTATTGCCGGGTGAGCAGTTCTTC
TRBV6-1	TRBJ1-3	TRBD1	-	CASTRTGYGNTIYF	TGTGCCAGCACTCGGACAGGGTATGGAAACACCATATATTTT
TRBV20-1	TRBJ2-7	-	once	CSARVSQGSPYEQYF	TGCAGTGCTAGAGTGTCACAGGGTTCCCCGTACGAGCAGTACTTC
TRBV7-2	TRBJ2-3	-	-	CASSARGTSTDTQYF	TGTGCCAGCAGCGCCAGGGGTACTAGCACAGATACGCAGTATTTT
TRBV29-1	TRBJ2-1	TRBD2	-	CSVAGLAGALYNEQFF	TGCAGCGTCGCCGGACTAGCGGGGGCCCTTTACAATGAGCAGTTCTTC
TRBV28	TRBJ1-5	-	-	CASSPRRGRHSNQPQHF	TGTGCCAGCAGTCCCCGGAGGGGAAGACATAGCAATCAGCCCCAGCATTTT
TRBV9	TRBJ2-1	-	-	CASRGETLEQFF	TGTGCCAGCAGAGGGGAGACGCTTGAGCAGTTCTTC
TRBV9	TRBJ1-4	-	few	CASSGQPEEKLFF	TGTGCCAGCAGCGGGCAGCCCGAGGAAAAACTGTTTTTT
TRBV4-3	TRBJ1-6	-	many	CASSQEKGGGSPLHF	TGCGCCAGCAGCCAAGAAAAGGGAGGCGGGTCACCCCTCCACTTT
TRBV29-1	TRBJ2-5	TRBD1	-	CSVVSGTAIQETQYF	TGCAGCGTCGTGTCCGGGACAGCGATCCAAGAGACCCAGTACTTC